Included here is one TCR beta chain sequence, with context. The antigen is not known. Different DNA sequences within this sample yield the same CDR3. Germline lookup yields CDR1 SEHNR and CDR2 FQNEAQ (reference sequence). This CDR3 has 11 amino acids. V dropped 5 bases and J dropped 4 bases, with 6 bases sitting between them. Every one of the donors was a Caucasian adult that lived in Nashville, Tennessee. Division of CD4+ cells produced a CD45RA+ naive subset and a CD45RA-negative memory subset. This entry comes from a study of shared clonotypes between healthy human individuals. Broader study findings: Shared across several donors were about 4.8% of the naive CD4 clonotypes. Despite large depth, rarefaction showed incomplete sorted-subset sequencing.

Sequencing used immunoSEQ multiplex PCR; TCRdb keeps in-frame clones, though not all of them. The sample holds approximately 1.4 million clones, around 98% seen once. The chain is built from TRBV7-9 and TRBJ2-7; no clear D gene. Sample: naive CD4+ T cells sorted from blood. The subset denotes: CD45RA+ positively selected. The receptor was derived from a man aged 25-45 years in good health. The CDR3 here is CASSRGYEQYF. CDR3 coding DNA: TGTGCCAGCAGCCGAGGATACGAGCAGTACTTC.